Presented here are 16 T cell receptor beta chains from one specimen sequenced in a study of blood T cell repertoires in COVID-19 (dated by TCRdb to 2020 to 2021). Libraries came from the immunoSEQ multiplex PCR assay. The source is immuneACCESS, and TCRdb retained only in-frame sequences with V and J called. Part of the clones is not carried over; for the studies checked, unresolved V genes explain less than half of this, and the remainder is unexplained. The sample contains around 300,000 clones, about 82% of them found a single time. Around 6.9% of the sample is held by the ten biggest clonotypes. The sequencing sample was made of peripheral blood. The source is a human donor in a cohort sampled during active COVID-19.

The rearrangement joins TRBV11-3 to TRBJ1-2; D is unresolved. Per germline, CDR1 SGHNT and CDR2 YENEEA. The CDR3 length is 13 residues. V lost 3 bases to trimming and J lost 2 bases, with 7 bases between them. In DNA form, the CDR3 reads TGTGCCAGCAGCTTGGCAGGAAACTATGGCTACACCTTC. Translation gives CASSLAGNYGYTF.

CDR3 amino acids: CASSLEAMDNQPQHF. The CDR3 region has the DNA TGCGCCAGCAGCTTAGAGGCTATGGACAATCAGCCCCAGCATTTT. This chain connects TRBV5-1 to TRBJ1-5; D not resolved. The CDR3 covers 15 residues. With 2 bases removed from V and 3 bases from J, the gap between germline ends came to 12 bases. In germline, CDR1 is SGHRS, CDR2 YFSETQ.

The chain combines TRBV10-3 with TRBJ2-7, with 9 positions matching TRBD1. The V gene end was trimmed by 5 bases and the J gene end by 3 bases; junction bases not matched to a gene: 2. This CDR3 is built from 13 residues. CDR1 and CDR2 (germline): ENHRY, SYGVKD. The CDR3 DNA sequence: TGTGCCATCAGTTCGACAGGGGGCTACGAGCAGTACTTC. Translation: CAISSTGGYEQYF.

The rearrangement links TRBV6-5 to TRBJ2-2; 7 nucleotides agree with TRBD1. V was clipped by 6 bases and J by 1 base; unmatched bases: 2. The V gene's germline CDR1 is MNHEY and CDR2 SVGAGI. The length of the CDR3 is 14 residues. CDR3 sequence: CASRWDRNTGELFF. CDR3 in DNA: TGTGCCAGCAGGTGGGACAGGAACACCGGGGAGCTGTTTTTT.

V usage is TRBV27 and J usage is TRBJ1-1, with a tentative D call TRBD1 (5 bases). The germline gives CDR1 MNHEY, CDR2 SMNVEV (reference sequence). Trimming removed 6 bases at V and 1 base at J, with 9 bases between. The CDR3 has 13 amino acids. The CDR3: CASRLGGNTEAFF. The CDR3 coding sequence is TGTGCCAGCAGATTGGGGGGGAACACTGAAGCTTTCTTT.

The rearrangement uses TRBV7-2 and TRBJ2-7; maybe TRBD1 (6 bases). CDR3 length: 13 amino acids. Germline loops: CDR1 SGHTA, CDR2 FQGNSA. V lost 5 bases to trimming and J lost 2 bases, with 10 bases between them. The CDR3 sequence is CASSRWTAYEQYF. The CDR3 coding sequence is TGTGCCAGCAGCCGCTGGACAGCCTACGAGCAGTACTTC.

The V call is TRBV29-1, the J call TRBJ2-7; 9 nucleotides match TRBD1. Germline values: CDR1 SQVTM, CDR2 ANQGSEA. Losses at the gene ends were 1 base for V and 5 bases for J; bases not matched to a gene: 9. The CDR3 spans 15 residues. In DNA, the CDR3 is TGCAGCGTTGAAGGTACCGGGACAGGGCTAGACGAGCAGTACTTC. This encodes CSVEGTGTGLDEQYF.

CDR3: CASSQFNQGRSGYTF. The CDR3 DNA reads TGTGCCAGCAGCCAATTTAACCAGGGTCGTAGTGGCTACACCTTC. This chain connects TRBV3-1 (or the pseudogene TRBV3-2) to TRBJ1-2; D perhaps matches TRBD1 (5 bases). The CDR3 extends over 15 amino acids. Germline V lookup: CDR1 LGHDT, CDR2 YNNKEL (reference sequence). V was cut by 2 bases and J by 7 bases, with 17 bases left in between.

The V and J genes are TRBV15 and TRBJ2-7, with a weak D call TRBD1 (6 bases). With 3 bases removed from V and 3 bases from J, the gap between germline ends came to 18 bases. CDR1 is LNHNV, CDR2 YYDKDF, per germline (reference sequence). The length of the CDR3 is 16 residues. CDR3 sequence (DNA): TGTGCCACCAGCAGCCACCCCAGGGGCGCCGACTACGAGCAGTACTTC. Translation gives CATSSHPRGADYEQYF.

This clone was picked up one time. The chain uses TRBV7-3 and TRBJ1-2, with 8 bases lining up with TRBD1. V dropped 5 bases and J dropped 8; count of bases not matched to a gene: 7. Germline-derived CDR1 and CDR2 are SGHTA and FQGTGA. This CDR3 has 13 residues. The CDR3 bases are TGTGCCAGCAGCCCCGGACAGGGAGCAGGCTACACCTTC. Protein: CASSPGQGAGYTF. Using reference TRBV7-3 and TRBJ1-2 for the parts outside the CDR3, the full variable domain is GAGVSQTPSNKVTEKGKYVELRCDPISGHTALYWYRQSLGQGPEFLIYFQGTGAADDSGLPNDRFFAVRPEGSVSTLKIQRTERGDSAVYLCASSPGQGAGYTFGSGTRLTVV.

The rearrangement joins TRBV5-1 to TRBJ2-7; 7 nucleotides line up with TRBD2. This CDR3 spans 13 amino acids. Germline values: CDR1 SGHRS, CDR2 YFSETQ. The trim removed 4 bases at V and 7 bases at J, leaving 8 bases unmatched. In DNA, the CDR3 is TGCGCCAGCAGCCCATATCGGGGGGAAGAGCAGTACTTC. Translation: CASSPYRGEEQYF.

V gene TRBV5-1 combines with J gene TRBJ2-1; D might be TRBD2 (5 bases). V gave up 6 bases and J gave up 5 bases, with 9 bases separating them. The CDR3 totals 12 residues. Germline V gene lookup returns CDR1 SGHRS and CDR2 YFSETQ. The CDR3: CASTSFDNEQFF. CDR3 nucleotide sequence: TGCGCCAGCACTAGCTTTGACAATGAGCAGTTCTTC.

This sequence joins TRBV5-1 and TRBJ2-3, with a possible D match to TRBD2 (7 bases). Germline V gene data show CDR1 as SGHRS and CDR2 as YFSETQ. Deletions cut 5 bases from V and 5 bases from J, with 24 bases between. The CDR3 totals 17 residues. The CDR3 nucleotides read TGCGCCAGCAGACGGGGGGATCGGGGGCCCCCAGGAGATACGCAGTATTTT. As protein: CASRRGDRGPPGDTQYF.

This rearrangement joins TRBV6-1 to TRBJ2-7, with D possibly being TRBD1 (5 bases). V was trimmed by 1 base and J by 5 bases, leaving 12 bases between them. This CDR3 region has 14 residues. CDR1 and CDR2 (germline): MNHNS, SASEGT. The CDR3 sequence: CASSEVGRAHEQYF. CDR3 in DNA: TGTGCCAGCAGTGAAGTGGGCAGGGCCCACGAGCAGTACTTC.

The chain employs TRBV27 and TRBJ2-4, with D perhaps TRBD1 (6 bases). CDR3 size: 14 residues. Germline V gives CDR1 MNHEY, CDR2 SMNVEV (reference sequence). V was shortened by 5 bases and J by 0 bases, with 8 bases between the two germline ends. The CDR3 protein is CASSGTIAKNIQYF. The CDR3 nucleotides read TGTGCCAGCAGTGGGACAATAGCCAAAAACATTCAGTACTTC.

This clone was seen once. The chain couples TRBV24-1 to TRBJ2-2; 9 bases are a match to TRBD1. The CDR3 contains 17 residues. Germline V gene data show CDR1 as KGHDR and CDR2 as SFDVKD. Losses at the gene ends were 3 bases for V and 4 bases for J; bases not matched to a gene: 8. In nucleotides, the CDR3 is TGTGCCACCAGTGATCCCCAAACAGGGGGCCGCACCGGGGAGCTGTTTTTT. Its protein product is CATSDPQTGGRTGELFF.